This TCR beta chain was observed in a study of spatial heterogeneity in lung cancer (dated by TCRdb to between 2019 and 2020). Background for the entire study: Samples were obtained from over 70 patients with early-stage, untreated non-small cell lung cancer from the lung TRACERx cohort. Nonsynonymous mutation counts, determined by whole-exome sequencing of tumor tissue, were related to TCR repertoire features. Beta-chain transcripts were consistently detected in greater numbers than alpha-chain transcripts, which likely reflected higher beta-chain transcript abundance. In non-small cell lung cancer, the study quantitatively compared TCR alpha and beta repertoires across several tumor regions, matched nontumor lung, and blood. In the raw uncorrected reads, each unique combination of TCR and UMI appeared more than ten times on average. Follow-up PBMC samples were sequenced whenever available, and the median time to follow-up was 2 to 3 years after resection. Both alpha and beta chains were TCR-sequenced in hundreds of tumor regions, some 64 matched nontumor lung samples and roughly 50 PBMC samples obtained at surgery.

What this sample's time point label stands for: blood at routine non-recurrence follow-up after resection. For TCR sequencing, whole RNA was extracted from tumor and nontumor lung tissue, or from cryopreserved PBMC samples, and no cell sorting was done. Only patients with enough RNA available from two or more tumor regions were chosen for TCR sequencing. Overall study outcomes, separate from this receptor: Ubiquitous expanded tumor TCRs were found in blood more often at tumor resection than at routine follow-up. Comparisons of baseline and follow-up blood repertoires included only 11 to 15 patients. Confirming at a functional level the hypothesis that regional TCRs recognize regional mutations was considered to require additional single-cell paired TCR alpha and beta sequencing.

Library method: 5' RACE. The sample was run on a NextSeq 500. To allow correction of PCR and sequencing errors, the TCR library protocol tagged every TCR cDNA molecule with a unique molecular identifier. Processing in the source paper ran as follows. TCR identification, UMI-based error correction and CDR3 extraction were all carried out with Decombinator tools. TCRs above a frequency of 2 per 1,000, corresponding to the top 1% of the tumor frequency distribution, were defined as expanded. Renyi diversity was computed with the R vegan package after each repertoire had been subsampled 100 times to 5,000 TCRs. CDR3 similarity networks were built from amino acid triplet string-kernel similarity, with CDR3s being connected when pairwise similarity was above 0.82. TCRdb reran the public reads through fastp at Q25 and MiXCR, keeping productive beta chains. All rows with the same CDR3 protein become a single entry with the most common DNA and genes. These V and J calls are TCRdb output, not the study's own analysis. This sample gives about 43,000 distinct CDR3 sequences in total; roughly 20% of them show up just once. Of the sample, under 8.5% falls within the top ten clones.

V is shortened by 4 bases, J by 7 bases, and the region joining them spans 14 bases. The CDR3 runs 13 residues from the cysteine to the phenylalanine. The sequence is cut down to CDR3 DNA, 39 bases in frame from base 1. Sequences ENHRY (CDR1) and SYGVKD (CDR2) are obtained from the germline V gene. About this clonotype itself: Its antigen has not been determined. No base quality values were provided; no much bigger clone lies one nucleotide off.

The sequenced sample was PBMCs, obtained at follow-up. This TCR derives from a female donor with early-stage non-small cell lung cancer. The rearranged chain carries TRBV10-3 and TRBJ2-7; TRBD1 is a weak D gene call, 5 bases matching. The DNA sequence reads TGTGCCATCAGTGGTAAAGGGGCGTGGGAGCAGTACTTC. It is translated as CAISGKGAWEQYF.